These 19 T cell receptor beta chains were all obtained from the same sample, sequenced in a study of identifying expanded T cells in peripheral blood (dated by TCRdb to the late 2010s). Library preparation was by the immunoSEQ multiplex PCR assay. TCRdb provides this immuneACCESS table in a form limited to in-frame rearrangements. Some clones are lacking; in checked studies, under half of them reflect an unresolved V gene, and why the rest are absent is not known. In all, the sample holds some 90,000 clones, and around 89% of those were seen once. Over 15% of the sample is held by the ten biggest clonotypes. Specimen: blood. These receptors were collected from a person aged 18 to 70 in good health.

The chain employs TRBV5-4 and TRBJ1-2; 12 nucleotides line up with TRBD1. J lost 4 bases, V lost 4 bases, and 11 bases had no gene match. Looked up from germline, CDR1 is SGHNT and CDR2 is YYREEE (reference sequence). The CDR3 sequence is 17 residues long. The CDR3 nucleotides read TGTGCCAGCAGCCTCAGTCCGGGACAGGGGGCGGGCTATGGCTACACCTTC. This translates into CASSLSPGQGAGYGYTF.

The chain recombines TRBV29-1 with TRBJ2-7; 11 bases are a match to TRBD1. The CDR3 is 14 amino acids. Germline CDR1 reads SQVTM; CDR2 reads ANQGSEA. Germline trimming cut 4 bases from V and 4 bases from J; bases unmatched to any gene: 6. CDR3 bases: TGCAGCGTTGGATGGACAGGGGGCGGGTACGAGCAGTACTTC. This encodes CSVGWTGGGYEQYF.

The J gene is TRBJ1-5, the V gene TRBV27; D uncertain. Germline-derived CDR1 and CDR2 are MNHEY and SMNVEV (reference sequence). CDR3 length equals 15 residues. V lost 3 bases to trimming and J lost 0 bases, with 9 bases between them. The CDR3 region is CASSLWGGSNQPQHF. DNA of the CDR3: TGTGCCAGCAGTTTGTGGGGAGGTAGCAATCAGCCCCAGCATTTT.

The J gene is TRBJ2-4, the V gene TRBV5-6; D gene ambiguous. The V gene lost 1 base and the J gene lost 6 bases, with 2 bases spanning the gap. This CDR3 contains 11 residues. Germline V gene lookup returns CDR1 SGHDT and CDR2 YYEEEE. CDR3 loop: CASSLRNIQYF. The CDR3 nucleotides are TGTGCCAGCAGCTTGAGAAACATTCAGTACTTC.

The chain recombines TRBV5-1 with TRBJ1-2; D unclear. The germline CDR1 and CDR2 sequences are SGHRS and YFSETQ. The V end was cut by 4 bases, the J end by 6 bases, with 16 bases between. This CDR3 comprises 14 residues. In DNA form, the CDR3 reads TGCGCCAGCAGCCCGAGTAGGTTGGCAGATGGCTACACCTTC. It translates to CASSPSRLADGYTF. Full variable domain (remainder filled in from reference TRBV5-1 and TRBJ1-2): KAGVTQTPRYLIKTRGQQVTLSCSPISGHRSVSWYQQTPGQGLQFLFEYFSETQRNKGNFPGRFSGRQFSNSRSEMNVSTLELGDSALYLCASSPSRLADGYTFGSGTRLTVV.

The chain has TRBV7-9 and TRBJ2-4; D remains ambiguous. The CDR3 loop spans 15 amino acids. V was pared by 2 bases and J by 1 base, with 9 bases between. Germline V gene sequence: CDR1 SEHNR, CDR2 FQNEAQ (reference sequence). The CDR3: CASSLLSDAKNIQYF. The CDR3 coding sequence is TGTGCCAGCAGCTTATTATCGGATGCCAAAAACATTCAGTACTTC.

V is TRBV2 and J is TRBJ2-5, with a weak D call TRBD1 (8 bases). V lost 10 bases, J lost 5 bases, and 11 bases lay in between. From germline, CDR1 is SNHLY and CDR2 FYNNEI. The CDR3 contains 11 residues. The CDR3 DNA reads TGTGCCATACAGGGGGGGGAGACCCAGTACTTC. Its translation is CAIQGGETQYF. The entire variable domain, with the rest obtained from reference TRBV2 and TRBJ2-5, is as follows: EPEVTQTPSHQVTQMGQEVILRCVPISNHLYFYWYRQILGQKVEFLVSFYNNEISEKSEIFDDQFSVERPDGSNFTLKIRSTKLEDSAMYFCAIQGGETQYFGPGTRLLVL.

The chain combines TRBV4-3 with TRBJ2-3; D may be TRBD2 (6 bases). The V gene's germline CDR1 is LGHNA and CDR2 YSLEER. This CDR3 comprises 15 residues. Trimming shortened V by 3 bases and J by 1 base, and 11 bases separated the two germline ends. The CDR3 loop is CASSHVAERTDTQYF. DNA for the CDR3: TGCGCCAGCAGCCACGTAGCGGAACGCACAGATACGCAGTATTTT.

The J gene is TRBJ1-1, the V gene TRBV5-1; 8 bases are shared with TRBD1. This CDR3 region has 17 residues. CDR1 SGHRS and CDR2 YFSETQ come from the germline V gene. The V gene end was trimmed by 4 bases and the J gene end by 0 bases; junction bases not matched to a gene: 11. The CDR3 sequence is CASSSGQGQPMNTEAFF. The CDR3 nucleotides read TGCGCCAGCAGCAGCGGACAGGGCCAACCCATGAACACTGAAGCTTTCTTT.

V usage is TRBV10-3 and J usage is TRBJ2-2, with TRBD2 matching over 7 bases. This CDR3 has 17 amino acids. The germline V gene encodes CDR1 ENHRY and CDR2 SYGVKD. After removal of 0 bases from V and 6 bases from J, the junction contained 10 bases not matched to a gene. In DNA form, the CDR3 reads TGTGCCATCAGTGAGTCTTTCGCTCGGCTAGCGGCCGGGGAGCTGTTTTTT. Protein: CAISESFARLAAGELFF.

The V and J genes are TRBV25-1 and TRBJ2-1; D may be TRBD2 (5 bases). V gave up 3 bases and J gave up 9 bases, with 15 bases separating them. The germline CDR1 and CDR2 sequences are MGHDK and SYGVNS. The CDR3 runs to 14 residues. The CDR3 here is CASSEYIEGVEQFF. The CDR3 DNA reads TGTGCCAGCAGTGAGTACATCGAGGGAGTTGAGCAGTTCTTC.

In this sample, this clone turned up once. The genes are TRBV2 and TRBJ1-2, with 7 positions matching TRBD1. V shed 7 bases and J 5 bases; nucleotides not matched to a gene: 13. The germline CDR1 and CDR2 sequences are SNHLY and FYNNEI. The CDR3 is made up of 15 amino acids. CDR3 amino acids: CASNNRGNHGYGYTF. Here the CDR3 DNA reads TGTGCCAGCAATAACAGGGGAAATCATGGATATGGCTACACCTTC.

The chain employs TRBV19 and TRBJ1-3, with a possible D match to TRBD1 (6 bases). Trimming took off 4 bases at V and 4 bases at J, with 20 bases between the two ends. The CDR3 consists of 17 residues. The germline CDR1 and CDR2 sequences are LNHDA and SQIVND (reference sequence). The CDR3 reads CASSTPGGAGGGNTIYF. The DNA for the CDR3 is TGTGCCAGTAGTACCCCCGGGGGGGCAGGCGGAGGAAACACCATATATTTT.

The chain carries TRBV9 and TRBJ2-7, with TRBD1 matching 10 bases. The germline V gene encodes CDR1 SGDLS and CDR2 YYNGEE. The CDR3 covers 17 residues. V gave up 3 bases and J gave up 1 base; unmatched junction bases: 10. CDR3 sequence (DNA): TGTGCCAGCAGCGCAAACCCCGGGACAGGGGATTCCTACGAGCAGTACTTC. It encodes CASSANPGTGDSYEQYF.

The genes are TRBV30 and TRBJ2-3; D is tentatively TRBD1 or TRBD2 (7 bases each). Germline CDR1 reads GTSNPN; CDR2 reads SVGIG (reference sequence). Trimming pared 4 bases from V and 3 bases from J, leaving 14 bases between. CDR3 size: 14 residues. The CDR3: CAWNLQGGTDTQYF. In nucleotides, the CDR3 is TGTGCCTGGAATCTGCAGGGGGGGACAGATACGCAGTATTTT.

The rearrangement links TRBV2 to TRBJ2-5; D may be TRBD1 (6 bases). The CDR3 is 14 amino acids. The germline V and J ends were trimmed by 4 bases and 1 base, with 10 bases remaining between them. Germline CDR1 SNHLY, CDR2 FYNNEI. Here the CDR3 reads CASSAGTTQETQYF. The CDR3 bases are TGTGCCAGCAGTGCCGGGACAACCCAAGAGACCCAGTACTTC.

The gene calls are TRBV6-6 and TRBJ1-1; no reliable D call. The V and J ends lost 7 bases and 7 bases respectively, with 19 bases between them. The CDR3 totals 14 residues. Germline V CDR1 and CDR2: MNHNY, SVGAGI (reference sequence). This CDR3 is CASTSLGSMSEAFF. Here the CDR3 DNA reads TGTGCCAGCACCAGTCTTGGGTCAATGAGTGAAGCTTTCTTT.

This clone showed up just once. DNA of the CDR3: TGTGCCAGCAGCCCCCCGACAGGGGGGACCGGGGAGCTGTTTTTT. Encoded protein: CASSPPTGGTGELFF. The chain recombines TRBV13 with TRBJ2-2; 9 bases line up with TRBD1. CDR1 PRHDT and CDR2 FYEKMQ come from the germline V gene (reference sequence). This CDR3 contains 15 residues. Trimming removed 5 bases from V and 5 bases from J; junction bases left unmatched: 6.

The chain joins TRBV2 to TRBJ1-1, with D uncertain. V shed 2 bases and J shed 1 base, with 8 bases lying between them. CDR1 and CDR2 (germline): SNHLY, FYNNEI. There are 14 residues in the CDR3. The CDR3 DNA is TGTGCCAGCAGTGAATGGGTAGAGAACACTGAAGCTTTCTTT. Its translation is CASSEWVENTEAFF.